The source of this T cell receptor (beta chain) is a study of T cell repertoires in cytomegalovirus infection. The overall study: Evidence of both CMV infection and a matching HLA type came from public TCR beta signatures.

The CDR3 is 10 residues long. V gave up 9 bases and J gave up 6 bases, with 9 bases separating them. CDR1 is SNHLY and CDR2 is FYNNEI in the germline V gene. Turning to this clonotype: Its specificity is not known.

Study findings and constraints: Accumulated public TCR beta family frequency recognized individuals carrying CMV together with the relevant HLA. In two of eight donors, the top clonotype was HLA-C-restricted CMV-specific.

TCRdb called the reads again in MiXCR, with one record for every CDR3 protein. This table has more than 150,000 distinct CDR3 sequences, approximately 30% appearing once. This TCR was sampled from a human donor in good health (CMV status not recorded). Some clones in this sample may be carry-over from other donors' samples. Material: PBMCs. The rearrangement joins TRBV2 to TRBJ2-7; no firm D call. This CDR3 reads CASSTPEQYF. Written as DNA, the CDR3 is TGTGCCAGTTCAACCCCCGAGCAGTACTTC.